Each of the 16 T cell receptor beta chains below was sequenced from the same sample in a study of cytomegalovirus exposure and HLA in healthy donors. The study ran its PCR with 60 Vbeta and 13 Jbeta primers. The method was immunoSEQ multiplex PCR; TCRdb's version includes in-frame clones alone and lacks a portion of them. The sample carries hundreds of thousands of clones, about four fifths recorded once. The sample consisted of PBMCs. Receptor source: a man aged 40-49 years in good health and CMV-seropositive.

Comments on this clone: One end of the junction varies from germline; a read error may be responsible. The V call is TRBV7-6, the J call TRBJ2-3, with 11 bases that match TRBD2. The CDR3 loop spans 15 amino acids. The germline V gene has CDR1 SGHVS and CDR2 FNYEAQ. CDR3 DNA sequence: TGTGCCAGCAGATTAGCGGGAGGGCCCCCAGATACGCAGTATTTT. Its protein product is CASRLAGGPPDTQYF.

The genes are TRBV18 and TRBJ2-7; possible D gene TRBD1, 5 bases. Germline V gene sequence: CDR1 KGHSH, CDR2 LQKENI. This CDR3 is 11 amino acids long. V lost 5 bases and J 6 bases, leaving 8 bases between the germline ends. The DNA for the CDR3 is TGTGCCAGCTCAACCGACAGCGAGCAGTACTTC. As protein: CASSTDSEQYF.

The chain employs TRBV30 and TRBJ1-2, with D hard to call. This CDR3 spans 14 amino acids. The V gene's germline CDR1 is GTSNPN and CDR2 SVGIG (reference sequence). Trimming cost V 0 bases and J 0 bases, with 8 bases left between them. The CDR3 region has the DNA TGTGCCTGGAGTGTGGGGAGAGCTAACTATGGCTACACCTTC. This translates into CAWSVGRANYGYTF.

This chain links TRBV2 with TRBJ2-3; 8 bases are shared with TRBD2. Per the germline V gene, CDR1 is SNHLY and CDR2 is FYNNEI. This CDR3 region has 15 residues. Trimming took 8 bases from V and 4 from J; bases not matched to a gene: 11. The CDR3 DNA is TGTGCCAGCTCTTCTCAAGCGGGAGAGCCAGATACGCAGTATTTT. Protein product: CASSSQAGEPDTQYF.

CDR3 nucleotides: TGTGCCACGAAGGGGGCCCCGTATCAGCCCCAGCATTTT. It is translated as CATKGAPYQPQHF. The chain is built from TRBV19 and TRBJ1-5, with TRBD1 matching over 7 bases. Looked up from germline, CDR1 is LNHDA and CDR2 is SQIVND (reference sequence). The CDR3 runs 13 residues. V lost 10 bases to trimming and J lost 5 bases; unmatched junction nucleotides: 8.

The chain links TRBV30 to TRBJ1-2; a weak D match, TRBD1 (5 bases). CDR3 length: 12 residues. Trimming took off 5 bases at V and 5 bases at J, with 12 bases between the two ends. CDR1 and CDR2 (germline): GTSNPN, SVGIG (reference sequence). The CDR3 protein is CAWDRQLYGYTF. CDR3 DNA: TGTGCCTGGGACCGACAGCTATATGGCTACACCTTC.

The gene calls are TRBV30 and TRBJ1-1; the D gene is possibly TRBD1 (5 bases). Trimming shortened V by 0 bases and J by 6 bases, and 11 bases separated the two germline ends. This CDR3 region has 13 residues. Looked up from germline, CDR1 is GTSNPN and CDR2 is SVGIG (reference sequence). In DNA, the CDR3 is TGTGCCTGGAGTGTAGAGGGAGGGGCTGAAGCTTTCTTT. Its translation is CAWSVEGGAEAFF.

This chain uses TRBV19 with TRBJ1-1; 10 bases fit TRBD1. V was clipped by 7 bases and J by 0 bases; unmatched bases: 5. Germline-derived CDR1 and CDR2 are LNHDA and SQIVND (reference sequence). The CDR3 length is 15 residues. The DNA of the CDR3 is TGTGCCAGTACCCCGGGACAGGGGATGAACACTGAAGCTTTCTTT. This sequence encodes CASTPGQGMNTEAFF.

The gene calls are TRBV10-3 and TRBJ1-5; D is possibly TRBD1 (6 bases). Germline lookup yields CDR1 ENHRY and CDR2 SYGVKD. The CDR3 has 13 residues. V shed 4 bases and J shed 4 bases, with 8 bases lying between them. The CDR3 loop reads CAISGQDNQPQHF. CDR3 bases: TGTGCCATCAGTGGACAGGATAATCAGCCCCAGCATTTT.

J is TRBJ1-1 and V is TRBV29-1; 7 nucleotides match TRBD1. Germline CDR1 is SQVTM and CDR2 is ANQGSEA. V gave up 4 bases and J gave up 1 base; unmatched junction bases: 6. The CDR3 covers 14 residues. The CDR3 is CSVVPGQRNTEAFF. Here the CDR3 DNA reads TGCAGCGTTGTGCCGGGACAGAGGAACACTGAAGCTTTCTTT. Full variable domain (remainder filled in from reference TRBV29-1 and TRBJ1-1): SAVISQKPSRDICQRGTSLTIQCQVDSQVTMMFWYRQQPGQSLTLIATANQGSEATYESGFVIDKFPISRPNLTFSTLTVSNMSPEDSSIYLCSVVPGQRNTEAFFGQGTRLTVV.

The V and J genes are TRBV5-1 and TRBJ1-3, with D possibly TRBD1 on 6 matching bases. V gave up 1 base and J gave up 3 bases, with 11 bases separating them. This CDR3 region has 15 residues. Germline V gives CDR1 SGHRS, CDR2 YFSETQ. CDR3 sequence (DNA): TGCGCCAGCAGCTTGATGAGACAGGATGGAAACACCATATATTTT. Protein: CASSLMRQDGNTIYF.

The rearrangement joins TRBV29-1 to TRBJ1-1; 8 bases agree with TRBD1. The CDR3 contains 12 residues. J gave up 6 bases and V 5 bases, and 5 bases lay outside the gene matches. Germline V gene sequence: CDR1 SQVTM, CDR2 ANQGSEA. CDR3 nucleotide sequence: TGCAGCGTTCGACAGGGGTCCGCTGAAGCTTTCTTT. Translating gives CSVRQGSAEAFF.

This sequence joins TRBV6-1 and TRBJ1-2; possibly TRBD1 for D (6 bases). Trimming stripped 4 bases from V and 2 bases from J, with 11 bases between. CDR3 length: 14 amino acids. Germline CDR1 reads MNHNS; CDR2 reads SASEGT. In nucleotides, the CDR3 is TGTGCCAGCAGTGCACCGGACAGCAACTATGGCTACACCTTC. Protein: CASSAPDSNYGYTF.

The J gene is TRBJ1-1, the V gene TRBV6-5; D is possibly TRBD1 (5 bases). Germline values: CDR1 MNHEY, CDR2 SVGAGI. CDR3 length: 14 amino acids. Trimming left V 7 bases short and J 1 base short, with 13 bases between. CDR3: CASTYQGTNTEAFF. CDR3 nucleotide sequence: TGTGCCAGCACCTACCAGGGAACGAACACTGAAGCTTTCTTT.

Only one count was recorded for this clone. The V and J genes are TRBV19 and TRBJ2-2, with TRBD2 identical over 10 bases. Germline V gene data show CDR1 as LNHDA and CDR2 as SQIVND (reference sequence). After removal of 9 bases from V and 7 bases from J, the junction contained 14 bases not matched to a gene. The CDR3 has 16 amino acids. The CDR3 DNA is TGTGCCAGCAAAGACGGGCTAGCGGGAGAGGTCGGGGAGCTGTTTTTT. Translating it yields CASKDGLAGEVGELFF.

This clone showed up just a few times. This chain links TRBV19 with TRBJ1-5, with D maybe TRBD1 (5 bases). This CDR3 contains 13 residues. Germline loops: CDR1 LNHDA, CDR2 SQIVND (reference sequence). The ends were cut back, 4 bases at V and 6 bases at J, with 10 bases in the middle. The CDR3, as DNA: TGTGCCAGTAGTACCCAGGGAACTCAGCCCCAGCATTTT. It encodes CASSTQGTQPQHF.